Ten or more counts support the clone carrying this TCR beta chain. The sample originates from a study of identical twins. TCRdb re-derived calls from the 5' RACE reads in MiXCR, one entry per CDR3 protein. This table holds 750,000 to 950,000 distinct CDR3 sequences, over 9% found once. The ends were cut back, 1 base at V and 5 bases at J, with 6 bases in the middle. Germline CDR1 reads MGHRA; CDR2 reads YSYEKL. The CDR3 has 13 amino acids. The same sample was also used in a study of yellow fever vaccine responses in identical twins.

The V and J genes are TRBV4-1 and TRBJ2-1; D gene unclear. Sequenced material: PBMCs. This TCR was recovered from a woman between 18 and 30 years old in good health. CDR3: CASSQVWDNEQFF. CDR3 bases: TGCGCCAGCAGCCAAGTTTGGGACAATGAGCAGTTCTTC.